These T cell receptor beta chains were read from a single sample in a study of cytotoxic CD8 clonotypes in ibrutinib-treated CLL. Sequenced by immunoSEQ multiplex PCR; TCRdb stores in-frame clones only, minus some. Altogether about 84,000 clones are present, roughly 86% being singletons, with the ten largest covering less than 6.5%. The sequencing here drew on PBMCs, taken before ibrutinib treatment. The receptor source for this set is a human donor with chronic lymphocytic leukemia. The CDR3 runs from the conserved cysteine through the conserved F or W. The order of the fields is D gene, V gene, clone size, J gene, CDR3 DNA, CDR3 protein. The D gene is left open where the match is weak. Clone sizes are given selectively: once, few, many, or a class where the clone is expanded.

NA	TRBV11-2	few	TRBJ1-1	TGTGCCAGCAGAACATACAGGGATAGGAAGACTGAAGCTTTCTTT	CASRTYRDRKTEAFF
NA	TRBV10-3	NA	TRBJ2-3	TGTGCCATCAGTGAGCGACTTCAGGGGGCGGGAGGCACAGATACGCAGTATTTT	CAISERLQGAGGTDTQYF
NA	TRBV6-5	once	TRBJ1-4	TGTGCCAGCAGCCCAAGTCAAACTAATGAAAAACTGTTTTTT	CASSPSQTNEKLFF
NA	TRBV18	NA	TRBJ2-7	TGTGCCAGCTCACCACAGGTCTCCTACGAGCAGTACTTC	CASSPQVSYEQYF
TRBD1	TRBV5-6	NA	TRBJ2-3	TGTGCCAGCAGCCTGGGACAGGGGGCTTTGGCAGATACGCAGTATTTT	CASSLGQGALADTQYF
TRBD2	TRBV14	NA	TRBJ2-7	TGTGCCAGCAGCCAAGAGTCTCGCGGGAGGGCCGCCGAGCAGTACTTC	CASSQESRGRAAEQYF
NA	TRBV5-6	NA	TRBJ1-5	TGTGCCAGCAGCTCCTACTCCAATCGGCCCCAGCATTTT	CASSSYSNRPQHF
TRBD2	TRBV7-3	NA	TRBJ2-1	TGTGCCAGCAGCTTGGGACTAGCGGGAGATCGAGAGCAGTTCTTC	CASSLGLAGDREQFF
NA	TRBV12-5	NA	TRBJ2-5	TGTGCTAGTGGTTTGGGGCGACAGCAAGAGACCCAGTACTTC	CASGLGRQQETQYF
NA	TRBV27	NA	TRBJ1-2	TGTGCCAGCAGTTTATCGCCGACAAGTAACTATGGCTACACCTTC	CASSLSPTSNYGYTF
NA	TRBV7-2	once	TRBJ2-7	TGTGCCAGCAGACGGGTTCAGGGGGGCGAGCAGTACTTC	CASRRVQGGEQYF
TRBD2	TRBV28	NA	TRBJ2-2	TGTGCCAGCAGTGCAGGACTAGCGGGGATAAACACCGGGGAGCTGTTTTTT	CASSAGLAGINTGELFF
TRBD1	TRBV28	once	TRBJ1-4	TGTGCCAGCAGTTTATCCCCGGGACAGGGAGAAAAACTGTTTTTT	CASSLSPGQGEKLFF
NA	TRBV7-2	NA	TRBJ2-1	TGTGCCAGCAGCCTAGGACTTTCAGGACCTACCGATGAGCAGTTCTTC	CASSLGLSGPTDEQFF
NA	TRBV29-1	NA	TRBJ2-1	TGCAGCGTTGGCTCAGGGGAAATGCAGTTCTTC	CSVGSGEMQFF
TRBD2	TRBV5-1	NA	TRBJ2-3	TGCGCCAGCAGCCGGATGGGGGTACTAGCGGAGGGCACAGATACGCAGTATTTT	CASSRMGVLAEGTDTQYF
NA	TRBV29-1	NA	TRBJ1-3	TGCAGCGTTGAAGCAGGCCACTCTGGAAACACCATATATTTT	CSVEAGHSGNTIYF
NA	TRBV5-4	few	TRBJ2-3	TGTGCCACCCAGGTCGGGATAGGGCACACAGATACGCAGTATTTT	CATQVGIGHTDTQYF
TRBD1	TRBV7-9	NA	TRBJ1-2	TGTGCCAGCAGCTTATTGGGACAGGGGGATTCAGGCTACACCTTC	CASSLLGQGDSGYTF